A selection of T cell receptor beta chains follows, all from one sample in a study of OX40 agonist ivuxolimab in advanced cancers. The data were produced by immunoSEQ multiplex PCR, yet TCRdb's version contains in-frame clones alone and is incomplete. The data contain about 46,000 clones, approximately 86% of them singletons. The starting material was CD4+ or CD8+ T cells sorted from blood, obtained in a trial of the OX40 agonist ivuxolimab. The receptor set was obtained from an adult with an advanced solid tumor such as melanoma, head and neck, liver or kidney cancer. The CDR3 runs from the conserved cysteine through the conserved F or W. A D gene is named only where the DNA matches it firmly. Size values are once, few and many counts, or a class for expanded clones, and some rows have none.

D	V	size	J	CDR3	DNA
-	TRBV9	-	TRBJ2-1	CASMRGNEQFF	TGTGCCAGCATGCGGGGCAATGAGCAGTTCTTC
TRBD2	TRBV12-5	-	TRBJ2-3	CASAHSGRIDTQYF	TGTGCTAGTGCTCATAGCGGGAGGATAGATACGCAGTATTTT
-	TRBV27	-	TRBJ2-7	CASSSNRVHEQYF	TGTGCCAGCAGTTCCAACAGGGTCCACGAGCAGTACTTC
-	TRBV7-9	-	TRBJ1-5	CASSSWGQDNQPQHF	TGTGCCAGCAGCTCCTGGGGGCAGGACAATCAGCCCCAGCATTTT
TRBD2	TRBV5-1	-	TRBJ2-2	CASSLKQGSSGRARSTGELFF	TGCGCCAGCAGCTTGAAACAGGGGTCTAGCGGGAGGGCCCGTAGCACCGGGGAGCTGTTTTTT
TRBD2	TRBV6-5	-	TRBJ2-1	CASSETSGGLGEQFF	TGTGCCAGCAGCGAGACTAGCGGGGGGCTGGGGGAGCAGTTCTTC
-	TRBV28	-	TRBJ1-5	CASSLFSGRPQHF	TGTGCCAGCAGTTTGTTCTCGGGTCGGCCCCAGCATTTT
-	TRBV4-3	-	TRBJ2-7	CASSLNRGHEQYF	TGCGCCAGCAGCCTCAACCGCGGCCACGAGCAGTACTTC
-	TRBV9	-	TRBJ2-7	CASSQFQTATYEQYF	TGTGCCAGCAGCCAATTTCAGACAGCAACCTACGAGCAGTACTTC
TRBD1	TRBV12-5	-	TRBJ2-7	CASGPGQAVSYEQYF	TGTGCTAGTGGGCCGGGACAGGCGGTCTCGTACGAGCAGTACTTC
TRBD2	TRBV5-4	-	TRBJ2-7	CASSAPGLAYEQYF	TGTGCCAGCAGCGCCCCGGGACTAGCCTACGAGCAGTACTTC
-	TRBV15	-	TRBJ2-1	CATSRVGREQFF	TGTGCCACCAGCAGAGTGGGCAGAGAGCAGTTCTTC
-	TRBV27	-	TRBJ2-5	CASSTTGERGETQYF	TGTGCCAGCAGCACTACAGGCGAACGAGGGGAGACCCAGTACTTC
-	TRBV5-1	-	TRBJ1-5	CASSTGGNQPQHF	TGCGCCAGCAGTACAGGAGGCAATCAGCCCCAGCATTTT
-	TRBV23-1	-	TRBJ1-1	CASRTVEGNTEAFF	TGCGCCAGCAGGACAGTGGAAGGGAACACTGAAGCTTTCTTT
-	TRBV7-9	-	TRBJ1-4	CASSLDREEREKLFF	TGTGCCAGCAGCTTAGACAGGGAGGAAAGAGAAAAACTGTTTTTT
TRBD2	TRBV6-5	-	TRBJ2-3	CASRPGLAGSDTQYF	TGTGCCAGCAGGCCAGGACTAGCGGGGTCAGATACGCAGTATTTT
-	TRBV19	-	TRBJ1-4	CASRGEKLFF	TGTGCCAGTAGGGGAGAAAAACTGTTTTTT
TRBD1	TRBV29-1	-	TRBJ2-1	CSVVDRGRNNEQFF	TGCAGCGTTGTGGACAGGGGGCGCAACAATGAGCAGTTCTTC
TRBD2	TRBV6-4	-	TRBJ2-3	CASSELAGDTDTQYF	TGTGCCAGCAGTGAATTAGCGGGGGACACAGATACGCAGTATTTT
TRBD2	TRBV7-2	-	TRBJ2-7	CASSLGLAGGYEQYF	TGTGCCAGCAGCTTAGGACTAGCGGGGGGCTACGAGCAGTACTTC
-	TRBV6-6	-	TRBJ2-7	CASTLQGSYEQYF	TGTGCCAGCACCCTACAGGGATCCTACGAGCAGTACTTC
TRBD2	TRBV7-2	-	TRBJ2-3	CASHGRGITDTQYF	TGTGCCAGCCACGGGAGGGGGATCACAGATACGCAGTATTTT
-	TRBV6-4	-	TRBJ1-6	CASSDSRAQDPLHF	TGTGCCAGCAGTGACTCGAGGGCACAGGATCCCCTCCACTTT
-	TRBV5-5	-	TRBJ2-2	CASSYNTGELFF	TGTGCCAGCAGCTACAACACCGGGGAGCTGTTTTTT
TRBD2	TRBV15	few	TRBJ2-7	CATSGLAKGEQYF	TGTGCCACCAGCGGACTAGCGAAAGGCGAGCAGTACTTC
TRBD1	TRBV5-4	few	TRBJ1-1	CASSPGGQGEWNTEAFF	TGTGCCAGCAGCCCCGGGGGCCAGGGGGAATGGAACACTGAAGCTTTCTTT
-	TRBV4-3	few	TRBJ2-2	CASSQEKRIVTGELFF	TGCGCCAGCAGCCAAGAAAAAAGGATTGTGACCGGGGAGCTGTTTTTT
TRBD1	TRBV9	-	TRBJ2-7	CASSADDRGRTYEQYF	TGTGCCAGCAGCGCGGACGACAGGGGGAGAACCTACGAGCAGTACTTC
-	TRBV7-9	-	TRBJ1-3	CASSSPRLGSGNTIYF	TGTGCCAGCAGCTCGCCAAGATTGGGCTCTGGAAACACCATATATTTT
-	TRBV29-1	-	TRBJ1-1	CSVLEGVATEAFF	TGCAGCGTTCTGGAAGGAGTCGCCACTGAAGCTTTCTTT
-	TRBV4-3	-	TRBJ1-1	CASSQDGAGSKNTEAFF	TGCGCCAGCAGCCAAGATGGGGCAGGGAGCAAAAACACTGAAGCTTTCTTT
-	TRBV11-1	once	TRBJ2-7	CASSLGVSYEQYF	TGTGCCAGCAGCTTAGGGGTCAGCTACGAGCAGTACTTC
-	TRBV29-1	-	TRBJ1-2	CSVPSLGRGLGYTF	TGCAGCGTCCCAAGTCTCGGCAGGGGCCTTGGCTACACCTTC
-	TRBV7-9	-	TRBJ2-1	CASSSPTGNEQFF	TGTGCCAGCAGCTCCCCGACTGGTAATGAGCAGTTCTTC
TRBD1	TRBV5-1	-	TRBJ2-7	CASSRTGTGDYEQYF	TGCGCCAGCAGCCGCACCGGGACAGGGGACTACGAGCAGTACTTC
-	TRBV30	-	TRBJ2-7	CAWIGKRYEQYF	TGTGCCTGGATCGGAAAGCGCTACGAGCAGTACTTC
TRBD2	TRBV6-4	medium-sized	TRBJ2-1	CASSVTSEHNEQFF	TGTGCCAGCAGTGTGACTAGCGAGCACAATGAGCAGTTCTTC
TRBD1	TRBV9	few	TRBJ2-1	CASSADRGYNEQFF	TGTGCCAGCAGCGCGGACAGGGGCTACAATGAGCAGTTCTTC
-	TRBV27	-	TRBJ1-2	CASSARTDGGYTF	TGTGCCAGCAGTGCCCGGACAGACGGTGGCTACACCTTC
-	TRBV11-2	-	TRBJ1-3	CASSLKGLAGNTIYF	TGTGCCAGCAGCTTAAAGGGGTTAGCTGGAAACACCATATATTTT